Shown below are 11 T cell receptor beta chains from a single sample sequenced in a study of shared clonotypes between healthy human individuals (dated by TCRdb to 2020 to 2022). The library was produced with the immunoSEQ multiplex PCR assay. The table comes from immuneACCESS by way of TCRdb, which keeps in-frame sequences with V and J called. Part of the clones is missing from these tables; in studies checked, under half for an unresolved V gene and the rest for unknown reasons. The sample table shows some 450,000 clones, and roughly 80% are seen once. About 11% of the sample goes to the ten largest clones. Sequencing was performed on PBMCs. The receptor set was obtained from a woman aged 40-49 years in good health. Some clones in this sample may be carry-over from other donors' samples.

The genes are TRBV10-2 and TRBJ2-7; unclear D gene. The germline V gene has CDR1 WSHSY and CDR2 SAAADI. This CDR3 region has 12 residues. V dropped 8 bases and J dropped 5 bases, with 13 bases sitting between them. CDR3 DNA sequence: TGCGCCAGCTTCAGTATCGATAACGAGCAGTACTTC. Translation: CASFSIDNEQYF.

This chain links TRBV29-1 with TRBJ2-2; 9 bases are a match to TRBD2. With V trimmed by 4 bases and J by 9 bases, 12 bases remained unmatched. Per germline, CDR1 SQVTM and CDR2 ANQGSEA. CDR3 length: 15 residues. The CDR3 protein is CSVAGGRAEGRELFF. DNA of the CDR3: TGCAGCGTTGCAGGCGGGAGGGCCGAAGGTAGGGAGCTGTTTTTT.

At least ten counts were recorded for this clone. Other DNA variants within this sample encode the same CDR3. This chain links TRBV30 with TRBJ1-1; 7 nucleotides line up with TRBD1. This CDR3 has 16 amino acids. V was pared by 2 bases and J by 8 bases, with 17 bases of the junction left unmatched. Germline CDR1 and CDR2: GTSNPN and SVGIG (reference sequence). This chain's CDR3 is CAWSHGLGQLKREAFF. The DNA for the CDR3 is TGTGCCTGGAGTCACGGCCTGGGACAGCTGAAGCGGGAAGCTTTCTTT.

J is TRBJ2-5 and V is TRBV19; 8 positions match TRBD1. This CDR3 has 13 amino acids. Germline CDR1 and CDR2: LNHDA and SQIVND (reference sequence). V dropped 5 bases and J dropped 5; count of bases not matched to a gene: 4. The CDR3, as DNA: TGTGCCAGTAGTGGACAGGGTGGGGAGACCCAGTACTTC. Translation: CASSGQGGETQYF.

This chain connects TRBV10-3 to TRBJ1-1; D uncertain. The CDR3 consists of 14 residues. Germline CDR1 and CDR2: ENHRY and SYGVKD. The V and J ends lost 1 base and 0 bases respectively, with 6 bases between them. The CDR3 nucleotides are TGTGCCATCAGTGAGTACAGCCTGAACACTGAAGCTTTCTTT. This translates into CAISEYSLNTEAFF.

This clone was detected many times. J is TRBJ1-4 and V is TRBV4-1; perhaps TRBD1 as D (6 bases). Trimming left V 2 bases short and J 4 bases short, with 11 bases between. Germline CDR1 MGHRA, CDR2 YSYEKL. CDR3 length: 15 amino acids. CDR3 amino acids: CASSQPGANNEKLFF. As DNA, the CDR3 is TGCGCCAGCAGCCAACCAGGGGCGAATAATGAAAAACTGTTTTTT.

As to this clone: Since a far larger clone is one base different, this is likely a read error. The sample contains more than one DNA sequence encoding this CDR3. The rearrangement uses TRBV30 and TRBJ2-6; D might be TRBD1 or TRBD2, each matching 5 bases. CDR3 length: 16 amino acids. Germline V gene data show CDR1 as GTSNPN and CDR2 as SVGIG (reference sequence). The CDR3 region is CAWSRIGSVGANVLTF. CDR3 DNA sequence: TGTGCCTGGAGTCGCATCGGGTCCGTCGGGGCCAACGTCCTGACCTTC.

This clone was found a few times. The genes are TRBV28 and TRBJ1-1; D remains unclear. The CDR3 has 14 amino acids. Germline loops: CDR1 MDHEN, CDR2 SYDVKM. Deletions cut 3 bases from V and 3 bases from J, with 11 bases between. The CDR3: CASSFLGRYTEAFF. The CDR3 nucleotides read TGTGCCAGCAGTTTCTTAGGACGGTACACTGAAGCTTTCTTT.

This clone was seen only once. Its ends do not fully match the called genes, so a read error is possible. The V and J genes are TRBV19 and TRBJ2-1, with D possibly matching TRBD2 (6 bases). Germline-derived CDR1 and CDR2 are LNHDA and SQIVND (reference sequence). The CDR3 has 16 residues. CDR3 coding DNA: TGTGCCGGTAGTATAGTTTCTAGCGCGAGCTACAATGAGCAGTTCTTC. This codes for CAGSIVSSASYNEQFF.

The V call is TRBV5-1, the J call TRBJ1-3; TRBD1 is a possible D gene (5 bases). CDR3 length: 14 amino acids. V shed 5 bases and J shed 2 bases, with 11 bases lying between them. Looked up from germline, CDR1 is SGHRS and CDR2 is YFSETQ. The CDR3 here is CASRAGTPGNTIYF. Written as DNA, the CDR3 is TGCGCCAGCAGGGCCGGGACCCCTGGAAACACCATATATTTT.

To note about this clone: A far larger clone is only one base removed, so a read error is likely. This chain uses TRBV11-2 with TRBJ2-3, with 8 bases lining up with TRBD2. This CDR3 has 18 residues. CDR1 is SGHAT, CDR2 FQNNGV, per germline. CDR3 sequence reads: CASSLKTASGHSTDMQYF. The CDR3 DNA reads TGTGCCAGCAGCCTAAAAACGGCTAGCGGGCACTCCACAGATATGCAGTATTTT.